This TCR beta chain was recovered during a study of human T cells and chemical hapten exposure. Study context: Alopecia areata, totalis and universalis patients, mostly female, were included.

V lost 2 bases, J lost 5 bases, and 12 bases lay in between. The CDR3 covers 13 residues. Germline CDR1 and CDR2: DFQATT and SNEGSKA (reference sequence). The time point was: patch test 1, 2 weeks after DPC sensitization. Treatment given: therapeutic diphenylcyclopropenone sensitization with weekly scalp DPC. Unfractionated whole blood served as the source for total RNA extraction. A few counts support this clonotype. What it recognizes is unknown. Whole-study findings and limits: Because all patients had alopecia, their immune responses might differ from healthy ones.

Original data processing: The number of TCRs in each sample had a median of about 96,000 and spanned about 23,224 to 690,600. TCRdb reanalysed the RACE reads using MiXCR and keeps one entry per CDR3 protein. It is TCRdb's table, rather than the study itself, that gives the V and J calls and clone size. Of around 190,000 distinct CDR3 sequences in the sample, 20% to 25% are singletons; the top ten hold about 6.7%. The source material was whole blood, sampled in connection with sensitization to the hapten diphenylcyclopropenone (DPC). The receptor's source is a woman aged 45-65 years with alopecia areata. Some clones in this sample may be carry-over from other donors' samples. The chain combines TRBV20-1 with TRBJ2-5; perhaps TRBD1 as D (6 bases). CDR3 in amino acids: CSARRTGFETQYF. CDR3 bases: TGCAGTGCTAGAAGAACAGGGTTTGAGACCCAGTACTTC.